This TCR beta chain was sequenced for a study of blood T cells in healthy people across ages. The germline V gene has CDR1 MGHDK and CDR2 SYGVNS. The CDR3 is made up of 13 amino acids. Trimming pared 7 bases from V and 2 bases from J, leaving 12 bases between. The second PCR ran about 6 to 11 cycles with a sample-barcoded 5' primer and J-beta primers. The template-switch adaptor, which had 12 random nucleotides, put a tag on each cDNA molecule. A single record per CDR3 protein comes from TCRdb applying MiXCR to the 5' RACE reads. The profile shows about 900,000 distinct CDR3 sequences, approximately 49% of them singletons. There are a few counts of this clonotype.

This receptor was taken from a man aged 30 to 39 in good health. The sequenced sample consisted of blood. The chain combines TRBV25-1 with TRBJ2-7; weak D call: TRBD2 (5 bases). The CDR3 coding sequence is TGTGCCAGCATGAGGGCCGAGACCTACGAGCAGTACTTC. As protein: CASMRAETYEQYF.